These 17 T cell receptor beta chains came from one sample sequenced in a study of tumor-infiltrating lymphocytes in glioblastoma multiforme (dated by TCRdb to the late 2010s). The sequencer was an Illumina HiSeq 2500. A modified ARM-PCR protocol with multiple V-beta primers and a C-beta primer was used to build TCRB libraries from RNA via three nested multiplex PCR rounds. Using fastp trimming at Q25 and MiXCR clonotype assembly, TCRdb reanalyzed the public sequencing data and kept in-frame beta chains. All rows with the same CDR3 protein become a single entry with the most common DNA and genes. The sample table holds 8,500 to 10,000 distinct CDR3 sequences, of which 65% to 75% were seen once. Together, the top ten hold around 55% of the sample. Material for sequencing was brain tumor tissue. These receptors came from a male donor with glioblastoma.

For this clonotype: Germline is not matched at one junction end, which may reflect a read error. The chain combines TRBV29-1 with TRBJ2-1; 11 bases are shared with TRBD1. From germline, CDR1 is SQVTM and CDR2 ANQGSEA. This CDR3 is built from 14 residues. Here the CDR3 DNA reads TGCAGAGTTGGGGGGGGACAGGGGGGCAATGAGCAGTTCTTC. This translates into CRVGGGQGGNEQFF.

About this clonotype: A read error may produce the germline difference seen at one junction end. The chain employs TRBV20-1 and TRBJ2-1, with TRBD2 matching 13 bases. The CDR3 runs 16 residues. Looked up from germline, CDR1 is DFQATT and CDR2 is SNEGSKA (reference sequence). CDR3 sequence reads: CSASRLGLAGMNEQFF. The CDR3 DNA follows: TGCAGCGCTAGTCGGCTGGGACTAGCGGGAATGAATGAGCAGTTCTTC.

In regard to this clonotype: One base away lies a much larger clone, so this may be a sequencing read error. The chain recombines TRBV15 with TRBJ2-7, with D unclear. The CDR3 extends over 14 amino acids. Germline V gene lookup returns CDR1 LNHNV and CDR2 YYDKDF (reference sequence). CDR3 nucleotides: TGTGCCACCAACAGAGGTACTGTGTCCTACGAGCAGTACTTC. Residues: CATNRGTVSYEQYF.

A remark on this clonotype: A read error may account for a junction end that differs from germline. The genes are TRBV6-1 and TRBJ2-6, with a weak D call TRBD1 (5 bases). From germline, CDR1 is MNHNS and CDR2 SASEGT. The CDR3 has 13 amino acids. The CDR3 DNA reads TGTGCCAGCAATCTGAATGGGGCCAACATCCTGTCTTTC. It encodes CASNLNGANILSF.

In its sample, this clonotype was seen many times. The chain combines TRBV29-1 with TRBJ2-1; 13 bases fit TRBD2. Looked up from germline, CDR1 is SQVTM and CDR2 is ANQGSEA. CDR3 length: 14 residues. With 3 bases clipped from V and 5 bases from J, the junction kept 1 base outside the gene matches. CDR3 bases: TGCAGCGTTGATGGACTAGCGGGAGACAATGAGCAGTTCTTC. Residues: CSVDGLAGDNEQFF.

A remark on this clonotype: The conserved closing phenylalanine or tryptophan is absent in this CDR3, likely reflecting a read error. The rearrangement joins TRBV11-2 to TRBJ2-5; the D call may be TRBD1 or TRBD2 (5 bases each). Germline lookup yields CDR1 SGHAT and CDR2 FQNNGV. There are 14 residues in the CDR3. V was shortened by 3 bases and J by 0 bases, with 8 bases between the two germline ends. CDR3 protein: CASSFGDHQETQYY. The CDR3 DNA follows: TGTGCCAGCAGCTTTGGGGACCACCAAGAGACCCAGTACTAC.

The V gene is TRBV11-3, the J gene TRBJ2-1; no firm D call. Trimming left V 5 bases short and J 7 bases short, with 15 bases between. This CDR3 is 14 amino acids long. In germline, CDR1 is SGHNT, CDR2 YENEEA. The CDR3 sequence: CASSPQSSRNEQFF. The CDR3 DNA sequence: TGTGCCAGCAGCCCGCAGTCCTCCCGGAATGAGCAGTTCTTC.

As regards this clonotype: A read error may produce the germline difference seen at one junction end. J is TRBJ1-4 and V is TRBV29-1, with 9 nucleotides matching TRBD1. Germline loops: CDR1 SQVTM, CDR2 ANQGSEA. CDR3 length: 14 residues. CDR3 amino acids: CGVVTGGTNEKLFF. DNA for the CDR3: TGCGGCGTGGTAACAGGGGGCACTAACGAAAAACTGTTTTTT.

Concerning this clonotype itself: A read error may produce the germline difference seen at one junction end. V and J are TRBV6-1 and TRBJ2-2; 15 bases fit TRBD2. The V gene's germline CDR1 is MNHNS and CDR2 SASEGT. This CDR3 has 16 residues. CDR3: CTSAGLAGGYTGELFF. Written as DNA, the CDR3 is TGTACCAGCGCCGGACTAGCGGGAGGGTACACCGGGGAGCTGTTTTTT.

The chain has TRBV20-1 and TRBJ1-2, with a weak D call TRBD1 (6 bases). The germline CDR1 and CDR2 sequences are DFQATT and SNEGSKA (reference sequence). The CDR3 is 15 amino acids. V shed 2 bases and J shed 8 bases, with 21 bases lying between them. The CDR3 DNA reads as TGCAGTGCTAGACGGACAACAGGGCCACGCTTCGGCTACACCTTC. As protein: CSARRTTGPRFGYTF.

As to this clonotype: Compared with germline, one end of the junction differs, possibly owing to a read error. CDR3 protein: CASSFSDKNLDNDQFF. As DNA, the CDR3 is TGTGCCAGCAGCTTTTCTGACAAGAACCTAGACAATGACCAGTTCTTC. The chain joins TRBV5-5 to TRBJ2-1; D gene ambiguous. The CDR3 contains 16 residues. Germline CDR1 reads SGHKS; CDR2 reads YYEKEE (reference sequence). Full variable domain (outside the CDR3, taken from reference TRBV5-5 and TRBJ2-1): DAGVTQSPTHLIKTRGQQVTLRCSPISGHKSVSWYQQVLGQGPQFIFQYYEKEERGRGNFPDRFSARQFPNYSSELNVNALLLGDSALYLCASSFSDKNLDNDQFFGPGTRLTVL.

The CDR3 bases are TGCGCCAGCACCGTGGAGAACTCCTACGAGCAGTACTTC. It encodes CASTVENSYEQYF. The chain combines TRBV5-1 with TRBJ2-7; D ambiguous. Germline loops: CDR1 SGHRS, CDR2 YFSETQ. Trimming took 6 bases from V and 0 from J, leaving 10 bases between them. The length of the CDR3 is 13 residues.

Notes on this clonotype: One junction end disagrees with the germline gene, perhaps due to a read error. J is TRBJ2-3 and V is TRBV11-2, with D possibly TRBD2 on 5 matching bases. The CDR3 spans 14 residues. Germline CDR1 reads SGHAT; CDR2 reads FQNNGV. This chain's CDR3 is CASSTLAGEDMQYF. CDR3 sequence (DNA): TGTGCTAGCAGTACTCTGGCGGGTGAAGATATGCAGTATTTT.

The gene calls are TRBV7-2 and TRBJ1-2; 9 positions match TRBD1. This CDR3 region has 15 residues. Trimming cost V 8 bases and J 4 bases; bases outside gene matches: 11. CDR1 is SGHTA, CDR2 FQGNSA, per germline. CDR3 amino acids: CASDAQGALGYGYTF. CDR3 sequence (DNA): TGTGCCAGCGACGCACAGGGGGCGCTGGGCTATGGCTACACCTTC. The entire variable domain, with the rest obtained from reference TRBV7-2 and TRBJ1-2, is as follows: GAGVSQSPSNKVTEKGKDVELRCDPISGHTALYWYRQSLGQGLEFLIYFQGNSAPDKSGLPSDRFSAERTGGSVSTLTIQRTQQEDSAVYLCASDAQGALGYGYTFGSGTRLTVV.

The CDR3: CASSLDSGYGYTF. DNA of the CDR3: TGTGCCAGCAGCTTGGACTCAGGCTATGGCTACACCTTC. The rearrangement uses TRBV5-6 and TRBJ1-2; the D is unclear. Trimming left V 0 bases short and J 4 bases short, with 7 bases between. Germline loops: CDR1 SGHDT, CDR2 YYEEEE. The CDR3 runs to 13 residues.

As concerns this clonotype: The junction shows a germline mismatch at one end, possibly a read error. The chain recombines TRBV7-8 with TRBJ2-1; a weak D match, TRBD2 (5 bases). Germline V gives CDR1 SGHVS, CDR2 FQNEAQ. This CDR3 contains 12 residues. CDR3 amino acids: CASSYPGNGQFF. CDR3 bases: TGTGCCAGCAGCTACCCGGGGAATGGGCAGTTCTTC.

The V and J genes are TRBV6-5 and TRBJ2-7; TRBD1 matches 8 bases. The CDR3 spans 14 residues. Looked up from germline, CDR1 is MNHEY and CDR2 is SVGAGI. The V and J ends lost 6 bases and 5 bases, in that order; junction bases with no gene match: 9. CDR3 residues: CASSSDRGSHEQYF. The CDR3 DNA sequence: TGTGCCAGCAGCTCCGACAGGGGCTCGCACGAGCAGTACTTC.